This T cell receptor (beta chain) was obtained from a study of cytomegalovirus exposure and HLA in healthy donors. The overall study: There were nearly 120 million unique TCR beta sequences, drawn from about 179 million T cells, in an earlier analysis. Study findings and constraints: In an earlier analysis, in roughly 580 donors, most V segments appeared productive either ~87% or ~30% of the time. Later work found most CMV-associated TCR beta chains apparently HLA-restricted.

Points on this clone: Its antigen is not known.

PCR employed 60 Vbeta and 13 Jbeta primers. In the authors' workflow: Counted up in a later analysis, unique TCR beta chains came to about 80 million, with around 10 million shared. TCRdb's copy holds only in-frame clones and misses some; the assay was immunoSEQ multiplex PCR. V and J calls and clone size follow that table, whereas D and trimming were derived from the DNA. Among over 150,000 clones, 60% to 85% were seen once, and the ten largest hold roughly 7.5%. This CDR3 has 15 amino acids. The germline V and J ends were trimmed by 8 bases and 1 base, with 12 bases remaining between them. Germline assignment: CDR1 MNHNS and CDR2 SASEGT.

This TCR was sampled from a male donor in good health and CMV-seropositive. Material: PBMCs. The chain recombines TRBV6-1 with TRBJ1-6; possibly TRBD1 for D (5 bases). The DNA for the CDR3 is TGTGCCAGCGGGGCACACGAGTCCTATAATTCACCCCTCCACTTT. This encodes CASGAHESYNSPLHF.